This T cell receptor beta chain stems from a study of cytomegalovirus exposure and HLA in healthy donors. Overall study findings and caveats: Analyses of presence/absence relied on an assumption of roughly uniform sequencing depth across donors. Investigators reported 164 TCR beta chains as tied to cytomegalovirus. Later work associated fewer than 20,000 TCR beta sequences with HLA alleles at 0.05 false discovery rate. Most TCR sequences showed up rarely, but some public TCRs showed up in many donors.

Remarks on this clone: Its antigen is unknown.

Both 60 Vbeta primers and 13 Jbeta primers went into the PCR. Repertoires were generated with immunoSEQ multiplex PCR, while TCRdb's copy carries only in-frame clones and drops some. Seen here are 75,000 to 95,000 clones, around 80% observed once, and the top ten hold 4% to 5.5%. The sequence derives from a male donor in good health and CMV-seropositive. What was sequenced was PBMCs.

DNA of the CDR3: TGTGCCAGCAGTGCAGGGCTAGCGGGGGACAATGAGCAGTTCTTC. This translates into CASSAGLAGDNEQFF. The V call is TRBV6-4, the J call TRBJ2-1; 10 bases match TRBD2. Germline V gene lookup returns CDR1 MRHNA and CDR2 SNTAGT. The CDR3 extends over 15 amino acids. Germline trimming cut 4 bases from V and 5 bases from J; bases unmatched to any gene: 5.